This TCR beta chain was recovered during a study of graft-versus-host responses after intestinal transplantation. Looking at the study overall: All recipients were transplanted with multivisceral, liver-intestinal, or isolated intestinal grafts. Tacrolimus and steroids were given for two to three years to all recipients after anti-thymocyte globulin induction. Study-wide results and caveats: GvH clones turned up in recipient marrow; some had shown up first in ileum or blood.

As regards this clone: No antigen is known for it.

Method: immunoSEQ multiplex PCR; TCRdb's copy keeps in-frame clones and lacks some. Here the sample spans about 120,000 clones, approximately 95% being singletons. Trimming pared 2 bases from V and 0 bases from J, leaving 11 bases between. The CDR3 runs 16 residues. From germline, CDR1 is SEHNR and CDR2 FQNEAQ (reference sequence). The TCR was taken from a human donor who received an intestinal transplant. The sequenced sample was unstimulated CD8+ T cells sorted from spleen or lymph node cells, obtained before intestinal transplant. The genes are TRBV7-9 and TRBJ2-1; D may be TRBD1 (5 bases). For the CDR3, the DNA is TGTGCCAGCAGCTTACCCCAGGGCAGCTCCTACAATGAGCAGTTCTTC. Protein: CASSLPQGSSYNEQFF.